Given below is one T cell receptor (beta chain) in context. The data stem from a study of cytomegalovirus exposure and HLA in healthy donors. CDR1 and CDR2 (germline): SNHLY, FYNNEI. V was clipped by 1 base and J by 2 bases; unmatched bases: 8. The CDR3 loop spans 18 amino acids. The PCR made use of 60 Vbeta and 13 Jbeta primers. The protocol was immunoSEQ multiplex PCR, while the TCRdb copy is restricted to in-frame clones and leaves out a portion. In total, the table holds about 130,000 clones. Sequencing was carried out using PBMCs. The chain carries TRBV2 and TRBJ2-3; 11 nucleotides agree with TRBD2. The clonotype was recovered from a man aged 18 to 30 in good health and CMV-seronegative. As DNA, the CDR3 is TGTGCCAGCAGTGAAGAGAAGCCACTAGCGGGGGTCACAGATACGCAGTATTTT. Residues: CASSEEKPLAGVTDTQYF. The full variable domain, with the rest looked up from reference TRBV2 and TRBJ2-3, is EPEVTQTPSHQVTQMGQEVILRCVPISNHLYFYWYRQILGQKVEFLVSFYNNEISEKSEIFDDQFSVERPDGSNFTLKIRSTKLEDSAMYFCASSEEKPLAGVTDTQYFGPGTRLTVL.